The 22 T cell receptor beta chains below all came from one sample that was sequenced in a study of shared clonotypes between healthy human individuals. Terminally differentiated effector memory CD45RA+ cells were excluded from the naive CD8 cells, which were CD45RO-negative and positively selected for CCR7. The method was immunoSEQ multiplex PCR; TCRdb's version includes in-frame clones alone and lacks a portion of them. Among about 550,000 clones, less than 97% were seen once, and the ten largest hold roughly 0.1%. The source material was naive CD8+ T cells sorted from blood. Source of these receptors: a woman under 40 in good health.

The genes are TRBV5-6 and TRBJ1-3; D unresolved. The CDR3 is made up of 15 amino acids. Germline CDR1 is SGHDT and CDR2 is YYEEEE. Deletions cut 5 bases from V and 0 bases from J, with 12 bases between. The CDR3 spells CASSSYYVSGNTIYF. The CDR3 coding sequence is TGTGCCAGCAGTTCGTATTACGTCTCTGGAAACACCATATATTTT.

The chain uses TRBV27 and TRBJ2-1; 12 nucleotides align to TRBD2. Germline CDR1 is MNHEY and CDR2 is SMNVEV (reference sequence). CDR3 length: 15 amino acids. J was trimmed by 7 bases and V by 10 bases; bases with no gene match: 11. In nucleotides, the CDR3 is TGTGCCACCGGGAGGGGGACTAGCGGGTCAAATGAGCAGTTCTTC. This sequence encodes CATGRGTSGSNEQFF.

The CDR3 is CASSSNPLAAQYRQFF. The CDR3 DNA is TGTGCCAGCAGTTCCAACCCGCTCGCGGCCCAGTATAGGCAGTTCTTC. The rearrangement links TRBV27 to TRBJ2-1; no reliable D call. V was shortened by 4 bases and J by 12 bases, with 25 bases between the two germline ends. The germline CDR1 and CDR2 sequences are MNHEY and SMNVEV (reference sequence). The CDR3 sequence is 16 residues long.

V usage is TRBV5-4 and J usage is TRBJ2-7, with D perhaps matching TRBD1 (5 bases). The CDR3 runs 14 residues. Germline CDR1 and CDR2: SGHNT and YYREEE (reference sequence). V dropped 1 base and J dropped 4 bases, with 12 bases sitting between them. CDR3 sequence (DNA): TGTGCCAGCAGCTTGAGGGGTACCCCTTACGAGCAGTACTTC. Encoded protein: CASSLRGTPYEQYF. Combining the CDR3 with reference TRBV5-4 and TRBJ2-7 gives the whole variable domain ETGVTQSPTHLIKTRGQQVTLRCSSQSGHNTVSWYQQALGQGPQFIFQYYREEENGRGNFPPRFSGLQFPNYSSELNVNALELDDSALYLCASSLRGTPYEQYFGPGTRLTVT.

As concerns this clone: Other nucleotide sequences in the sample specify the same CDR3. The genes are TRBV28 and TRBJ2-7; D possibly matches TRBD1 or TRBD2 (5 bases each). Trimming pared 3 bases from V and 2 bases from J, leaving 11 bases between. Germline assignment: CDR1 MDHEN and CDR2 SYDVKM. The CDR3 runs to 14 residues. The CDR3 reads CASSLAGTPYEQYF. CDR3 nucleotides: TGTGCCAGCAGTTTGGCCGGGACCCCCTACGAGCAGTACTTC.

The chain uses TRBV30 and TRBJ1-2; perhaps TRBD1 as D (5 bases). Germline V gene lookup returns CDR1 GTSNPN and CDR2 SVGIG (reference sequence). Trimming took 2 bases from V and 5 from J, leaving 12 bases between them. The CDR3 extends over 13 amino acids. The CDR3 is CAWSPAGWYGYTF. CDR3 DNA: TGTGCCTGGAGTCCCGCAGGGTGGTATGGCTACACCTTC. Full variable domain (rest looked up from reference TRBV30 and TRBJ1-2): SQTIHQWPATLVQPVGSPLSLECTVEGTSNPNLYWYRQAAGRGLQLLFYSVGIGQISSEVPQNLSASRPQDRQFILSSKKLLLSDSGFYLCAWSPAGWYGYTFGSGTRLTVV.

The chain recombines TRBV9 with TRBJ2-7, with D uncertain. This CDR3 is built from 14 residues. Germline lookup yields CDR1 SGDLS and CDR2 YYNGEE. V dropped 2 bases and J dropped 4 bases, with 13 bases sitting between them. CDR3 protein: CASSVGATEYEQYF. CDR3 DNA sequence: TGTGCCAGCAGCGTTGGCGCAACAGAATACGAGCAGTACTTC.

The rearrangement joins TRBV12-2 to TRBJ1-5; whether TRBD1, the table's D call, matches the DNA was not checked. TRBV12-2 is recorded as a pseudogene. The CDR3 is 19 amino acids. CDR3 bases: TGTGCAAGTCGCTCCGGGGAGGGGACAGGATGCTATAGCAATCAGCCCCAGCATTTT. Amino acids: CASRSGEGTGCYSNQPQHF.

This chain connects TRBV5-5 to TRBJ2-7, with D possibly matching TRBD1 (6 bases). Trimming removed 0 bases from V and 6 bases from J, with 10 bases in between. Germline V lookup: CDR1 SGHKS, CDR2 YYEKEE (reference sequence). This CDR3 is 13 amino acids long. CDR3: CASSLAGVPEQYF. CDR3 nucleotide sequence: TGTGCCAGCAGCTTGGCAGGGGTGCCCGAGCAGTACTTC.

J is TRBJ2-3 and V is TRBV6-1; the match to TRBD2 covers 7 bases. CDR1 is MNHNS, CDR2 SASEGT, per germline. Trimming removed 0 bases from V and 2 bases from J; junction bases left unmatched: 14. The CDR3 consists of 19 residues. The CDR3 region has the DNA TGTGCCAGCAGTGAAGCCGTCCGTTGGAGAGCGGGATACACAGATACGCAGTATTTT. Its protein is CASSEAVRWRAGYTDTQYF.

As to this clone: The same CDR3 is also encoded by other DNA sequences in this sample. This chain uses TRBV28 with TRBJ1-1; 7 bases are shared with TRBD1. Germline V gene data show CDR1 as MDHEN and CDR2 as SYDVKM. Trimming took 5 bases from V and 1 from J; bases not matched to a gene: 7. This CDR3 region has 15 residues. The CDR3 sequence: CASSPPGTENTEAFF. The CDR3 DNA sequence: TGTGCCAGCAGTCCTCCCGGGACAGAGAACACTGAAGCTTTCTTT.

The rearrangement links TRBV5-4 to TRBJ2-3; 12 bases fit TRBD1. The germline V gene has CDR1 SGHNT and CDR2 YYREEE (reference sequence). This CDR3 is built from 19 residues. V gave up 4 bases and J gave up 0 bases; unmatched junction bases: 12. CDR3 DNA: TGTGCCAGCAGCCATCCCGGGACAGGGGGCGCGGGGAGCACAGATACGCAGTATTTT. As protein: CASSHPGTGGAGSTDTQYF.

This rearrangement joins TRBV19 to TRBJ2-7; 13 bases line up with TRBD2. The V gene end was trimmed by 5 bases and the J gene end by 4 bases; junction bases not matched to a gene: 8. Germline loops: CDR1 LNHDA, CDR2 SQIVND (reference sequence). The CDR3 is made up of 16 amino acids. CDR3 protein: CASSPWTSGSIYEQYF. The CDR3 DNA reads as TGTGCCAGTAGTCCCTGGACTAGCGGGAGTATTTACGAGCAGTACTTC.

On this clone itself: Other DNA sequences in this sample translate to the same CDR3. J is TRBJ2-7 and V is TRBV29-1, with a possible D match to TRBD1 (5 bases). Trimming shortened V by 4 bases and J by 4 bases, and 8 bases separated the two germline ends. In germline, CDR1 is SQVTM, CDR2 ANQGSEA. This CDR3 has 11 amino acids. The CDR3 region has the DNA TGCAGCGTTGGACAGAGTTACGAGCAGTACTTC. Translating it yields CSVGQSYEQYF.

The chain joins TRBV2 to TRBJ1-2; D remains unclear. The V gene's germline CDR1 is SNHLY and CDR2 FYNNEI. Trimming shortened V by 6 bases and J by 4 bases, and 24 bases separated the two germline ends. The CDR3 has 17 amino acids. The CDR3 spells CASSYMPGVSVGYGYTF. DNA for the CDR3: TGTGCCAGCAGCTACATGCCAGGCGTAAGCGTGGGCTATGGCTACACCTTC.

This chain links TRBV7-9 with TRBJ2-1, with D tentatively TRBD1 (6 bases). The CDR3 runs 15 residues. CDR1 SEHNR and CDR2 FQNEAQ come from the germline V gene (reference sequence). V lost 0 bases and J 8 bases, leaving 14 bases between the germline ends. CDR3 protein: CASSLASGDGDEQFF. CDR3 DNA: TGTGCCAGCAGCTTAGCGTCAGGGGACGGCGATGAGCAGTTCTTC.

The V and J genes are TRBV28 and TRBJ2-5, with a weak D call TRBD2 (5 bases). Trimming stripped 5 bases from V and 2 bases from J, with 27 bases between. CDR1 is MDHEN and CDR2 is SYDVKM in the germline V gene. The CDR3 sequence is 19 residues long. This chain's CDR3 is CASSLHFSKTEREQETQYF. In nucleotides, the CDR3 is TGTGCCAGCAGTCTTCACTTTTCGAAGACCGAACGGGAACAAGAGACCCAGTACTTC.

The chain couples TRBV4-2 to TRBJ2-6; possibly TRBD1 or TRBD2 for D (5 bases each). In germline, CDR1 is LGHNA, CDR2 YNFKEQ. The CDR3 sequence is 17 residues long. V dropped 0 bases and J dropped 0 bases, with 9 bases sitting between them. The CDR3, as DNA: TGTGCCAGCAGCCAAGAGGGGGAACTCTCTGGGGCCAACGTCCTGACTTTC. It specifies CASSQEGELSGANVLTF.

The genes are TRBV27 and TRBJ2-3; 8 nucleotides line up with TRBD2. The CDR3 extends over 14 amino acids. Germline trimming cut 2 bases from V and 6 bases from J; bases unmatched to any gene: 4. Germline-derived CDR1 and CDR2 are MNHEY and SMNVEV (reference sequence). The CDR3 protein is CASSLITSGDTQYF. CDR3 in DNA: TGTGCCAGCAGTTTAATAACTAGCGGTGATACGCAGTATTTT.

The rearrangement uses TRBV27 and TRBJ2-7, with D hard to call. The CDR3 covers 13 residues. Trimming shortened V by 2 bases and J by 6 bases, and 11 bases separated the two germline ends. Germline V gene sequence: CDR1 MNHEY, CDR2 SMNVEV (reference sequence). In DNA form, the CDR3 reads TGTGCCAGCAGTTTAGGGGAATCGGCCGAGCAGTACTTC. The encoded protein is CASSLGESAEQYF.

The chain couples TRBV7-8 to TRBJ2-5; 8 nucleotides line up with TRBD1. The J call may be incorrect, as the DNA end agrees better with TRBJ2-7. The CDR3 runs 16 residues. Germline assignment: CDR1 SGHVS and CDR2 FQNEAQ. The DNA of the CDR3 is TGTGCCAGCAGCCCCCTGCACAGGGGGGCTAAGTACGAGCAGTACTTC. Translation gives CASSPLHRGAKYEQYF.

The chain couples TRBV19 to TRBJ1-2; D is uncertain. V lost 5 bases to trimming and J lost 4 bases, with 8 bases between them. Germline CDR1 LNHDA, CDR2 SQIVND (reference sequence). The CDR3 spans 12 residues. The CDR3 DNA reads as TGTGCCAGTAGTGATTTCTCCTATGGCTACACCTTC. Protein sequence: CASSDFSYGYTF. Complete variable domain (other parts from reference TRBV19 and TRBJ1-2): DGGITQSPKYLFRKEGQNVTLSCEQNLNHDAMYWYRQDPGQGLRLIYYSQIVNDFQKGDIAEGYSVSREKKESFPLTVTSAQKNPTAFYLCASSDFSYGYTFGSGTRLTVV.